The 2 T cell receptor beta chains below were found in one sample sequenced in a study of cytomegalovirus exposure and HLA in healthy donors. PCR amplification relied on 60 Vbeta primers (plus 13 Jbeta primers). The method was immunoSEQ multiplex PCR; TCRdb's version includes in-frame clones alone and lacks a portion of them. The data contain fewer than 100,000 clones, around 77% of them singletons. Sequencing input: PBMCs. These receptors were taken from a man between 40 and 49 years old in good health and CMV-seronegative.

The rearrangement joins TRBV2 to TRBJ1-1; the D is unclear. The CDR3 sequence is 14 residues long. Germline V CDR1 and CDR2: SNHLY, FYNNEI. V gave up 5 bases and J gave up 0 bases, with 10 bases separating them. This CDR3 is CASSLSPVNTEAFF. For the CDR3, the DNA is TGTGCCAGCAGTCTATCGCCGGTGAACACTGAAGCTTTCTTT. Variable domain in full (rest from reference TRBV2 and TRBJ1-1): EPEVTQTPSHQVTQMGQEVILRCVPISNHLYFYWYRQILGQKVEFLVSFYNNEISEKSEIFDDQFSVERPDGSNFTLKIRSTKLEDSAMYFCASSLSPVNTEAFFGQGTRLTVV.

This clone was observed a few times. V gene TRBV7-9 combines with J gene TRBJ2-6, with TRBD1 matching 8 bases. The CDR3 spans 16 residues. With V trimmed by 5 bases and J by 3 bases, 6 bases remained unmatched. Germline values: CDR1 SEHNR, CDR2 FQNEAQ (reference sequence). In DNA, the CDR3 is TGTGCCAGCAGCCCCCAGGGGGCGCGTGGGGCCAACGTCCTGACTTTC. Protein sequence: CASSPQGARGANVLTF.